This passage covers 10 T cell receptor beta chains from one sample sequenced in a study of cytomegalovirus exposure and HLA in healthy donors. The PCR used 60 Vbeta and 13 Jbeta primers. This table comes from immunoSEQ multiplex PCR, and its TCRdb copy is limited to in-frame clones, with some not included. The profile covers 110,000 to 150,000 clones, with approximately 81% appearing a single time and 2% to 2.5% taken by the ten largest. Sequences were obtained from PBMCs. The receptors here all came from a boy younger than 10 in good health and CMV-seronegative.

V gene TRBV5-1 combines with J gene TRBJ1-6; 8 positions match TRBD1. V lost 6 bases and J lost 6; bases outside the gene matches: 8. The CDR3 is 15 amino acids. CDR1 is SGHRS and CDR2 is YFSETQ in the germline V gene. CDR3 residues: CASNLGTGVNSPLHF. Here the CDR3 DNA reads TGCGCCAGCAACCTAGGGACAGGCGTTAATTCACCCCTCCACTTT. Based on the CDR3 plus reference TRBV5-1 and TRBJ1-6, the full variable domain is KAGVTQTPRYLIKTRGQQVTLSCSPISGHRSVSWYQQTPGQGLQFLFEYFSETQRNKGNFPGRFSGRQFSNSRSEMNVSTLELGDSALYLCASNLGTGVNSPLHFGNGTRLTVT.

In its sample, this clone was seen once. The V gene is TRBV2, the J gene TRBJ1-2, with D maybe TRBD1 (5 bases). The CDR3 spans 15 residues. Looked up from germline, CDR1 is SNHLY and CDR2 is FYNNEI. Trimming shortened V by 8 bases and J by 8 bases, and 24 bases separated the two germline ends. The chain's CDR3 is CASEELGGTALGYTF. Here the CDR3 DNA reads TGTGCCAGCGAAGAACTGGGCGGGACCGCGCTCGGCTACACCTTC.

As DNA, the CDR3 is TGCAGCGCTGGCCGGGACAGAACCTACGAGCAGTACTTC. Translating gives CSAGRDRTYEQYF. The chain recombines TRBV29-1 with TRBJ2-7, with 7 bases that match TRBD1. CDR3 length: 13 amino acids. The junction had 8 bases not matched to a gene; V was cut back by 7 bases and J by 2 bases. The V gene's germline CDR1 is SQVTM and CDR2 ANQGSEA.

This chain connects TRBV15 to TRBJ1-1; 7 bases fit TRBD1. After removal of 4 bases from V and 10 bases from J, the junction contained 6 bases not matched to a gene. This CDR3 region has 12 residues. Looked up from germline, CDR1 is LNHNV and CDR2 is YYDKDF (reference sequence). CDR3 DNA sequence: TGTGCCACCAGCAATAGGGGGCAAAGAGCTTTCTTT. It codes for CATSNRGQRAFF.

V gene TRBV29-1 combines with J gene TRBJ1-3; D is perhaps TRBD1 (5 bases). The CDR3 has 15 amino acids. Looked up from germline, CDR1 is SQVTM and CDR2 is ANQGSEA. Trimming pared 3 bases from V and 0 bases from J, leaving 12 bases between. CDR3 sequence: CSVDSGGSSGNTIYF. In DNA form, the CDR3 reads TGCAGCGTTGATTCGGGGGGAAGCTCTGGAAACACCATATATTTT.

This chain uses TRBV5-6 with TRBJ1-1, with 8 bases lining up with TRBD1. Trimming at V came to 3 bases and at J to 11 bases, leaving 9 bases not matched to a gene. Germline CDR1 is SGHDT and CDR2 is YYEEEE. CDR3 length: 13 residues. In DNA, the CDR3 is TGTGCCAGCAGCTCGGGACAGGTCGTTGGGGCTTTCTTT. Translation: CASSSGQVVGAFF.

CDR3 amino acids: CASSYMGQGRSTNEKLFF. The CDR3 nucleotides read TGTGCCAGCAGCTATATGGGACAGGGAAGGTCTACTAATGAAAAACTGTTTTTT. The chain uses TRBV7-8 and TRBJ1-4, with 9 bases identical to TRBD1. The germline V gene has CDR1 SGHVS and CDR2 FQNEAQ. Trimming cost V 4 bases and J 2 bases; bases outside gene matches: 11. CDR3 length: 18 residues.

The DNA for the CDR3 is TGTGCCAGCAGCTTAGGCGGTAGCGGAGAGACCCAGTACTTC. Protein: CASSLGGSGETQYF. The chain has TRBV11-1 and TRBJ2-5, with a tentative D call TRBD2 (6 bases). Germline V gene lookup returns CDR1 SGHAT and CDR2 FQDESV (reference sequence). The CDR3 contains 14 residues. V was clipped by 1 base and J by 4 bases, with 10 bases between them. The whole variable domain, remainder taken from reference TRBV11-1 and TRBJ2-5, is EAEVAQSPRYKITEKSQAVAFWCDPISGHATLYWYRQILGQGPELLVQFQDESVVDDSQLPKDRFSAERLKGVDSTLKIQPAELGDSAMYLCASSLGGSGETQYFGPGTRLLVL.

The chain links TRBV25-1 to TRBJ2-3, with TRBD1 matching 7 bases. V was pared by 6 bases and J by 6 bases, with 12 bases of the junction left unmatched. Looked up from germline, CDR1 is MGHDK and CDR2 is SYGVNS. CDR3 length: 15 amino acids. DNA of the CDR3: TGTGCCAGCAGCCCGAGGGGGCTGCACATGGATACGCAGTATTTT. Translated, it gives CASSPRGLHMDTQYF.

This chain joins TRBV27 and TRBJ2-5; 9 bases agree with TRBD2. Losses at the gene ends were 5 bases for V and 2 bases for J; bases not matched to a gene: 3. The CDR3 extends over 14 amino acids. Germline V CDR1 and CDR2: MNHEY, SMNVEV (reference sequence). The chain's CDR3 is CASSLTSGQETQYF. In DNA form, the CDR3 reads TGTGCCAGCAGTCTGACTAGCGGTCAAGAGACCCAGTACTTC.